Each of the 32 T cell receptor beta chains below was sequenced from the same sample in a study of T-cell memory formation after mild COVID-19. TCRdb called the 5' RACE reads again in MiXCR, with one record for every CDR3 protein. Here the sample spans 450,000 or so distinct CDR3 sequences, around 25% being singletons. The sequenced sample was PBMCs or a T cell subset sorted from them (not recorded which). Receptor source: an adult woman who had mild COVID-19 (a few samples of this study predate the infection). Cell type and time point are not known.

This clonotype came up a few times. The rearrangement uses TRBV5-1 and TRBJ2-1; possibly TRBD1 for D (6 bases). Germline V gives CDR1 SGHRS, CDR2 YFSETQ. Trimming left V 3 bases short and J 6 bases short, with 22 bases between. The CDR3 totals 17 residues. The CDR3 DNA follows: TGCGCCAGCAGCTCCCCTGGACTGGGGGCGGTAGGCAATGAGCAGTTCTTC. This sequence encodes CASSSPGLGAVGNEQFF.

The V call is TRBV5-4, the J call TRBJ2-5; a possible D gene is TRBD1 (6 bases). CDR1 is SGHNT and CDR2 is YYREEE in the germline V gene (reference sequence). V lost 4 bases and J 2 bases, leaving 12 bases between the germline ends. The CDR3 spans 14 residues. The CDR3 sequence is CASSHVTGQETQYF. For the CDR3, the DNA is TGTGCCAGCAGCCACGTTACAGGGCAAGAGACCCAGTACTTC.

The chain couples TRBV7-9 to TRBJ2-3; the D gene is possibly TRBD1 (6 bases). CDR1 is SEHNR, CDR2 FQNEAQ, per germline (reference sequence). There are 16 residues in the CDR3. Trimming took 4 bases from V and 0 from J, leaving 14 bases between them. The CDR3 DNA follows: TGTGCCAGCAGCTCCGGACAGCCTATAAGCACAGATACGCAGTATTTT. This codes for CASSSGQPISTDTQYF.

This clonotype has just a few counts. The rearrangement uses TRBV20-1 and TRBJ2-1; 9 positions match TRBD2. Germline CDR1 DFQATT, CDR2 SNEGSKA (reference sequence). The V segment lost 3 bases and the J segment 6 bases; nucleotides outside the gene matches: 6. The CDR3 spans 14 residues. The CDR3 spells CSASAGGGFNEQFF. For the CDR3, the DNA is TGCAGTGCTAGTGCGGGAGGGGGCTTCAATGAGCAGTTCTTC.

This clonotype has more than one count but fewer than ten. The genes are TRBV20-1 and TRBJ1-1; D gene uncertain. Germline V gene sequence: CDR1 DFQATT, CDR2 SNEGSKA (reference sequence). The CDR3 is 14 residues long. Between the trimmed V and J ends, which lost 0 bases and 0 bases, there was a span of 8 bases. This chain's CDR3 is CSARDRGMNTEAFF. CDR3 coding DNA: TGCAGTGCTAGAGATCGAGGGATGAACACTGAAGCTTTCTTT.

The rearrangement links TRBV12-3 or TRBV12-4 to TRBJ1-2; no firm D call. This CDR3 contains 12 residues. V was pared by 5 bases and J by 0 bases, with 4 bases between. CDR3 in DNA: TGTGCCAGCAGTGTGGCTAACTATGGCTACACCTTC. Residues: CASSVANYGYTF.

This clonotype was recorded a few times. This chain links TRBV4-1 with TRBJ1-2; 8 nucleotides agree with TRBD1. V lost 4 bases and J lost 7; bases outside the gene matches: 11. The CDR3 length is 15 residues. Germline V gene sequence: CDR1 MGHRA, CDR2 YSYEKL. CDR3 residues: CASSRVDREISGYTF. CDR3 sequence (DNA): TGCGCCAGCAGCCGCGTGGACAGGGAGATCTCTGGCTACACCTTC.

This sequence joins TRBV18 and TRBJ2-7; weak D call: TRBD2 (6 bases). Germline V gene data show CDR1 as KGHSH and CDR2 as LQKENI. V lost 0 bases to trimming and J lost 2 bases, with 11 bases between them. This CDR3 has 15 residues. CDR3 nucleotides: TGTGCCAGCTCACCACCAGCGGGCCACACCTACGAGCAGTACTTC. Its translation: CASSPPAGHTYEQYF.

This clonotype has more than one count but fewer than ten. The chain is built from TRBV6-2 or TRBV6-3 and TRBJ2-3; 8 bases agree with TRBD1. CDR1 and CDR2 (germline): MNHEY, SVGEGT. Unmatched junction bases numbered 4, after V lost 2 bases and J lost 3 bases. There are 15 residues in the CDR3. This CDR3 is CASSYRDRFTDTQYF. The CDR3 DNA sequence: TGTGCCAGCAGTTACAGGGACAGGTTTACAGATACGCAGTATTTT.

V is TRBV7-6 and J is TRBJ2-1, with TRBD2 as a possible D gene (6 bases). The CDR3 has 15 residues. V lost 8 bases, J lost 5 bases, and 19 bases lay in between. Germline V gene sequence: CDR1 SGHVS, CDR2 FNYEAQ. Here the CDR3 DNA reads TGTGCCAGCGGTGATATGGGAGGCGCCCACAATGAGCAGTTCTTC. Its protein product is CASGDMGGAHNEQFF.

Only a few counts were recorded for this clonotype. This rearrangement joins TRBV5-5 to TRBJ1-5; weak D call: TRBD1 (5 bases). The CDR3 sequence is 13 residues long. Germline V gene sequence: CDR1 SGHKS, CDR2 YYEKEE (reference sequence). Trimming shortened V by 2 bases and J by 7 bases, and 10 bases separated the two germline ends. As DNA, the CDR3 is TGTGCCAGCAGCTTCGCCAGGGAGCAGCCCCAGCATTTT. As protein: CASSFAREQPQHF.

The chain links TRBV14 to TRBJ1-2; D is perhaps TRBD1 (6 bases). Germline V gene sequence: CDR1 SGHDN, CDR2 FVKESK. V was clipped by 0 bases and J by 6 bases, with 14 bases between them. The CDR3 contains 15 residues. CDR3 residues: CASSQDLRGGDGYTF. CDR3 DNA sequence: TGTGCCAGCAGCCAAGATCTCAGGGGAGGCGATGGCTACACCTTC.

DNA of the CDR3: TGCGCCAGCAGCCAAGGCCGATTTATTCCAGGACACCCCAACAACATGGGTACCTACGAGCAGTACTTC. Amino acids: CASSQGRFIPGHPNNMGTYEQYF. The chain is built from TRBV4-1 and TRBJ2-7; tentatively, D is TRBD1 (5 bases). The CDR3 spans 23 residues. CDR1 MGHRA and CDR2 YSYEKL come from the germline V gene. Deletions cut 1 base from V and 2 bases from J, with 36 bases between.

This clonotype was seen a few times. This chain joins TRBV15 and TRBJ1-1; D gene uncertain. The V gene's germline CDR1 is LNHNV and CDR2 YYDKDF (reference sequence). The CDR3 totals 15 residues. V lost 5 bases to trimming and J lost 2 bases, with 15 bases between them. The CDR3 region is CATSSPTSPNTEAFF. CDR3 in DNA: TGTGCCACCAGCTCCCCTACGTCCCCTAACACTGAAGCTTTCTTT.

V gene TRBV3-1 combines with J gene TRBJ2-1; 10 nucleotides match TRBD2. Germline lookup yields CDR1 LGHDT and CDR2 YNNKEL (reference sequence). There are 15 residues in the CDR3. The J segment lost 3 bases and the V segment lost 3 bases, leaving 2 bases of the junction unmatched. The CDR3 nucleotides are TGTGCCAGCAGCCAGGGACTAGCGAACTACAATGAGCAGTTCTTC. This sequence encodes CASSQGLANYNEQFF.

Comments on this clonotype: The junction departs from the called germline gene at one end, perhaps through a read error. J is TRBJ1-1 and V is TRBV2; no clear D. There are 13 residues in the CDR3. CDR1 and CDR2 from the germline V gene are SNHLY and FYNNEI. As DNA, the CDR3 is TGTGCCAGCAGTGAAGTGGGAAGGAGTGAAGCTTCCTTT. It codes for CASSEVGRSEASF.

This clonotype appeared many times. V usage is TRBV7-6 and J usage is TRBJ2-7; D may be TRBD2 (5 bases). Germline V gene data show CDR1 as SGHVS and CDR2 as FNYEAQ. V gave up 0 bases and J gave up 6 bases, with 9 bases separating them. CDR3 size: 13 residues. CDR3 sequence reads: CASSLAGGGEQYF. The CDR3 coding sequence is TGTGCCAGCAGCTTAGCGGGCGGAGGCGAGCAGTACTTC.

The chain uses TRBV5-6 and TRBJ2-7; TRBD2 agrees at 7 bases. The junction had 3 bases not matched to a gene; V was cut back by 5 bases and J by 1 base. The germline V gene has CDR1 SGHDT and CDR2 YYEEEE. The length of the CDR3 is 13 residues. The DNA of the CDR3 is TGTGCCAGCAGGAGGACTAGTTCCTACGAGCAGTACTTC. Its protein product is CASRRTSSYEQYF. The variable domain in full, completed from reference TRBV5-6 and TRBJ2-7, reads DAGVTQSPTHLIKTRGQQVTLRCSPKSGHDTVSWYQQALGQGPQFIFQYYEEEERQRGNFPDRFSGHQFPNYSSELNVNALLLGDSALYLCASRRTSSYEQYFGPGTRLTVT.

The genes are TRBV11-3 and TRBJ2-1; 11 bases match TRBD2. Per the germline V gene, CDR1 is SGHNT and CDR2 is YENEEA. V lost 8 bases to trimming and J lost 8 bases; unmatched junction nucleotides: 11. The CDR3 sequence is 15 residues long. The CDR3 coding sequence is TGTGCCAGCTCTTCCGGGACTAGCGGACTACATGAGCAGTTCTTC. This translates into CASSSGTSGLHEQFF.

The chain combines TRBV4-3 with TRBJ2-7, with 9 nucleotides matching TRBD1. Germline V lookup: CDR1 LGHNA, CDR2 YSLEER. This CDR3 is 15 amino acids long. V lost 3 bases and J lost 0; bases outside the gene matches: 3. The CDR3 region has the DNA TGCGCCAGCAGCCAGGTGGGACAGGGCTCCTACGAGCAGTACTTC. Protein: CASSQVGQGSYEQYF.

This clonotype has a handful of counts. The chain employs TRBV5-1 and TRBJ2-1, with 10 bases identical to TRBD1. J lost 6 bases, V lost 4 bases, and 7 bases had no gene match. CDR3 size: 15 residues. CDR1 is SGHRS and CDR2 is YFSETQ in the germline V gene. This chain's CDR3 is CASSTGQGVFNEQFF. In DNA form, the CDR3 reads TGCGCCAGCAGCACCGGACAGGGGGTTTTCAATGAGCAGTTCTTC. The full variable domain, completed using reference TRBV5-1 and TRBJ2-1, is KAGVTQTPRYLIKTRGQQVTLSCSPISGHRSVSWYQQTPGQGLQFLFEYFSETQRNKGNFPGRFSGRQFSNSRSEMNVSTLELGDSALYLCASSTGQGVFNEQFFGPGTRLTVL.

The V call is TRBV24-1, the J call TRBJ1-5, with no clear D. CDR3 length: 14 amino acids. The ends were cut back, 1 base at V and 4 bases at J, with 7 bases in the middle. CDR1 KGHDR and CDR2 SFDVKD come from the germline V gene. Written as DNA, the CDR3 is TGTGCCACCAGTGATTTACTCGCTAATCAGCCCCAGCATTTT. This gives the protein CATSDLLANQPQHF.

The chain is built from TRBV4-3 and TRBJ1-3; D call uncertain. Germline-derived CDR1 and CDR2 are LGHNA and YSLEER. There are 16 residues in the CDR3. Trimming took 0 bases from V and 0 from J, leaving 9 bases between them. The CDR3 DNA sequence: TGCGCCAGCAGCCAAGAAGACGAGAGCTCTGGAAACACCATATATTTT. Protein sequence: CASSQEDESSGNTIYF.

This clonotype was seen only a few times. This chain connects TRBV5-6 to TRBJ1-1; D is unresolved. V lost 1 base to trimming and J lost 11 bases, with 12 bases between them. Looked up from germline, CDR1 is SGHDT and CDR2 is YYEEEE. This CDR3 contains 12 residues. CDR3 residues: CASSLRQMDAFF. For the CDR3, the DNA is TGTGCCAGCAGCTTGAGGCAGATGGACGCTTTCTTT. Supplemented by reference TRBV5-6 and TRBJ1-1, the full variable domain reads DAGVTQSPTHLIKTRGQQVTLRCSPKSGHDTVSWYQQALGQGPQFIFQYYEEEERQRGNFPDRFSGHQFPNYSSELNVNALLLGDSALYLCASSLRQMDAFFGQGTRLTVV.

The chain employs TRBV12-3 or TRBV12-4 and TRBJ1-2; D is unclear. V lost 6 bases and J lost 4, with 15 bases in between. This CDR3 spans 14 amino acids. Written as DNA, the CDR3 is TGTGCCAGCAGGGGCGCAAGGTTTCCCTATGGCTACACCTTC. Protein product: CASRGARFPYGYTF.

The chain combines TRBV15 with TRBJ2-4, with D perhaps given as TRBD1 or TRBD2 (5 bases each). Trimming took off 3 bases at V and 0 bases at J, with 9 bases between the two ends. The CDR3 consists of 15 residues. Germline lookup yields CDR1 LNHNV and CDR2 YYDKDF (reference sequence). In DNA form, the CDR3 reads TGTGCCACCAGCAGGGTTGGGGGAGCCAAAAACATTCAGTACTTC. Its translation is CATSRVGGAKNIQYF. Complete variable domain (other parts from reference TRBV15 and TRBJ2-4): DAMVIQNPRYQVTQFGKPVTLSCSQTLNHNVMYWYQQKSSQAPKLLFHYYDKDFNNEADTPDNFQSRRPNTSFCFLDIRSPGLGDTAMYLCATSRVGGAKNIQYFGAGTRLSVL.

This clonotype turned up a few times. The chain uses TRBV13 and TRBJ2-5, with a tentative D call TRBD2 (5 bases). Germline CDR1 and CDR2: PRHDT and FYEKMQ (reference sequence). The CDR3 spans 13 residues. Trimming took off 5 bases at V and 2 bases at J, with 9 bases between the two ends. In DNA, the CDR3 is TGTGCCAGCAGCGAGGGCCTTCAAGAGACCCAGTACTTC. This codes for CASSEGLQETQYF.

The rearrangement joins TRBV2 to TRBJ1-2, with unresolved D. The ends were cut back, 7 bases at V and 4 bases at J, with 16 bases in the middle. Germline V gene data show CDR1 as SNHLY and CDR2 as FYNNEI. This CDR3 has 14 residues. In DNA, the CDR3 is TGTGCCAGCATTCGACTTGTCATCGGCTATGGCTACACCTTC. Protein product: CASIRLVIGYGYTF.

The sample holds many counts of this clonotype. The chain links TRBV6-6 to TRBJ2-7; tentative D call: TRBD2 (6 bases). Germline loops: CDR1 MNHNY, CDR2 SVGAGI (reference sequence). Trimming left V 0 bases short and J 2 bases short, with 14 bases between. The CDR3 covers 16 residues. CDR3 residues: CASSYSIVGGAYEQYF. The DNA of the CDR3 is TGTGCCAGCAGTTACTCGATTGTTGGCGGGGCCTACGAGCAGTACTTC.

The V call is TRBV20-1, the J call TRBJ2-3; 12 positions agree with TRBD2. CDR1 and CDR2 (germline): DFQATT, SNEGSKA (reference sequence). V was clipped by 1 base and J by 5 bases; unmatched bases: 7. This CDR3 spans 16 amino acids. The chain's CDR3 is CSARGQTSGRIDTQYF. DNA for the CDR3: TGCAGTGCTAGAGGCCAGACTAGCGGGAGAATAGATACGCAGTATTTT.

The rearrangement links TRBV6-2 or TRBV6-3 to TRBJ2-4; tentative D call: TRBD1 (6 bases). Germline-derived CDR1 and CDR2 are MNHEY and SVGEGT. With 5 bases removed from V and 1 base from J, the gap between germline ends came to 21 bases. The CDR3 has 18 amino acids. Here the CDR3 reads CASSNEQGRLTAKNIQYF. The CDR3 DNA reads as TGTGCCAGCAGTAACGAACAGGGTAGGCTTACCGCCAAAAACATTCAGTACTTC.

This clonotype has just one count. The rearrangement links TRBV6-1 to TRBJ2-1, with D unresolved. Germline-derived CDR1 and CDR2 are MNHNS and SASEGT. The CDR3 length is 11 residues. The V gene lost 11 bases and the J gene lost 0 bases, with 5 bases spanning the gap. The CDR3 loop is CAVNSYNEQFF. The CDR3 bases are TGTGCCGTCAACTCCTACAATGAGCAGTTCTTC.